This T cell receptor beta chain was found in a study of shared clonotypes between healthy human individuals. General study findings and limits: The study found about 5% of naive CD4 clonotypes shared across a handful of donors. Among the subsets, naive ones generally showed larger estimated richness than memory ones.

As to this clone: What it binds is not known.

CDR1 and CDR2 from the germline V gene are KGHSH and LQKENI. V gave up 1 base and J gave up 8 bases; unmatched junction bases: 4. The CDR3 totals 15 residues. The assay used deep level. An approximately 210 ng quantity of DNA, tens of thousands of T cell genomes, went into the sorted-subset replicate PCRs. Using immunoSEQ multiplex PCR, the repertoire was profiled, and TCRdb retains in-frame clones only, with some absent. The sample yields approximately 2.1 million clones, over 90% seen once. The chain recombines TRBV18 with TRBJ2-1, with 11 bases fitting TRBD2. The receptor was isolated from a man younger than 35 in good health. Some clones in this sample may be carry-over from other donors' samples. Source material: naive CD4+ T cells from PBMCs. Subset here: CD45RA+ positively selected. CDR3 protein: CASSPRLAGGDEQFF. The CDR3 region has the DNA TGTGCCAGCTCACCACGGCTAGCGGGAGGAGATGAGCAGTTCTTC.